This is a list of T cell receptor beta chains from one sample in a study of CD8+CD57+ T cells in acquired aplastic anemia. Each CDR3 protein gets one entry after TCRdb re-called the reads with MiXCR. The table lists roughly 280,000 distinct CDR3 sequences, under 60% of them singletons. The sample taken for sequencing was sorted CD4+, CD8+, or CD8+CD57+ T cells (not recorded which) from PBMCs. Receptors were obtained from a human donor with aplastic anemia. Each CDR3 is given with its conserved first and last residue. A D gene is named only where the DNA matches it firmly. Some rows mark clone size as missing; the rest say once, few, many or name a class of expanded clone.

cdr3_length,clone_size,d_call,v_call,j_call,cdr3_aa,cdr3_nt
11,-,-,TRBV2,TRBJ1-5,CASRGYQPQHF,TGTGCCAGCAGAGGATATCAGCCCCAGCATTTT
14,-,-,TRBV7-2,TRBJ1-6,CASSFLRANSPLHF,TGTGCCAGCAGCTTTCTCAGGGCCAATTCACCCCTCCACTTT
17,few,TRBD1,TRBV5-4,TRBJ1-6,CASRQGGQGVGNSPLHF,TGTGCCAGCAGGCAAGGGGGACAGGGGGTTGGTAATTCACCCCTCCACTTT
14,many,-,TRBV3-1,TRBJ1-1,CASSRRGGITEAFF,TGTGCCAGCAGCCGCCGAGGAGGGATCACTGAAGCTTTCTTT
14,many,TRBD2,TRBV14,TRBJ2-7,CASRLSGSSYEQYF,TGTGCCAGCAGACTTAGCGGGAGTAGTTACGAGCAGTACTTC
15,-,TRBD1,TRBV29-1,TRBJ2-5,CSVLTPGQGRETQYF,TGCAGCGTTCTTACTCCGGGACAGGGGCGAGAGACCCAGTACTTC
18,-,-,TRBV5-1,TRBJ2-2,CASSLISPGARDTGELFF,TGCGCCAGCAGCTTGATATCCCCGGGGGCTAGGGACACCGGGGAGCTGTTTTTT
14,-,TRBD1,TRBV2,TRBJ1-4,CASRADRGNEKLFF,TGTGCCAGCAGGGCGGACAGGGGTAATGAAAAACTGTTTTTT
16,many,TRBD1,TRBV4-1,TRBJ1-4,CASSQGIGTANEKLFF,TGCGCCAGCAGCCAAGGGATAGGGACAGCGAATGAAAAACTGTTTTTT
16,once,TRBD2,TRBV10-2,TRBJ2-2,CASSALAGGPSGELFF,TGCGCCAGCAGTGCCCTAGCGGGGGGGCCGTCCGGGGAGCTGTTTTTT
13,-,-,TRBV29-1,TRBJ1-1,CSVDVGITTEAFF,TGCAGCGTTGACGTGGGTATCACCACTGAAGCTTTCTTT
15,-,-,TRBV11-3,TRBJ2-1,CASSQGPVTYNEQFF,TGTGCCAGCAGTCAAGGGCCAGTAACCTACAATGAGCAGTTCTTC
17,-,TRBD2,TRBV7-7,TRBJ2-1,CASSLDEAGGPRNEQFF,TGTGCCAGCAGCTTAGACGAAGCGGGAGGGCCTCGCAATGAGCAGTTCTTC
15,few,-,TRBV18,TRBJ2-3,CASSPARGLGDTQYF,TGTGCCAGCTCACCAGCTAGAGGGTTGGGAGATACGCAGTATTTT
16,-,TRBD2,TRBV20-1,TRBJ2-7,CSARDASGGSPYEQYF,TGCAGTGCTAGAGATGCTAGCGGGGGGTCCCCCTACGAGCAGTACTTC
12,-,-,TRBV20-1,TRBJ1-1,CSTKDSNTEAFF,TGCAGTACCAAAGACAGTAACACTGAAGCTTTCTTT
15,once,TRBD2,TRBV20-1,TRBJ2-5,CSASTSGGSGETQYF,TGCAGTGCCTCGACTAGCGGGGGGTCGGGGGAGACCCAGTACTTC
16,-,-,TRBV7-2,TRBJ2-5,CASTGDSEFSQETQYF,TGTGCCAGCACCGGGGACTCCGAGTTTTCCCAAGAGACCCAGTACTTC
15,many,TRBD2,TRBV10-3,TRBJ2-7,CAISEHREGANEQYF,TGTGCCATCAGTGAGCATCGGGAGGGAGCGAACGAGCAGTACTTC
16,once,-,TRBV9,TRBJ1-2,CASSVRQTTGYYGYTF,TGTGCCAGCAGCGTAAGGCAGACCACAGGGTACTATGGCTACACCTTC
15,few,-,TRBV15,TRBJ2-1,CATSRERNGPNEQFF,TGTGCCACCAGCAGAGAGAGGAACGGGCCCAATGAGCAGTTCTTC
16,many,TRBD2,TRBV6-6,TRBJ2-1,CASSSAGLAGGNEQFF,TGTGCCAGCAGTTCCGCGGGACTAGCGGGGGGCAACGAGCAGTTCTTC
17,-,-,TRBV7-8,TRBJ2-6,CASSPQRTVTGANVLTF,TGTGCCAGCAGCCCGCAGCGGACAGTAACTGGGGCCAACGTCCTGACTTTC
15,-,-,TRBV7-9,TRBJ2-7,CASSLVETRNSEQYF,TGTGCCAGCAGCTTAGTCGAGACTAGAAATTCCGAGCAGTACTTC
15,-,TRBD2,TRBV19,TRBJ2-7,CASSILGEGRNEQYF,TGTGCCAGTAGTATTTTGGGGGAGGGCCGAAACGAGCAGTACTTC
13,-,-,TRBV2,TRBJ1-4,CASSEDLNEKLFF,TGTGCCAGCAGTGAGGATCTGAATGAAAAACTGTTTTTT
15,-,TRBD1,TRBV5-1,TRBJ1-4,CASSLDGQVNEKLFF,TGCGCCAGCAGCTTGGACGGACAGGTGAATGAAAAACTGTTTTTT
16,few,TRBD1,TRBV18,TRBJ2-2,CASSPLTGGNTGELFF,TGTGCCAGCTCACCCCTGACAGGGGGGAACACCGGGGAGCTGTTTTTT
15,-,-,TRBV14,TRBJ1-6,CASSFGTLYNSPLHF,TGTGCCAGCAGTTTTGGGACCCTATATAATTCACCCCTCCACTTT
15,few,-,TRBV3-1,TRBJ2-1,CASSQEPDYNNEQFF,TGTGCCAGCAGCCAAGAGCCGGACTACAACAATGAGCAGTTCTTC
15,-,-,TRBV19,TRBJ1-1,CASRGRGSLNTEAFF,TGTGCCAGTAGAGGCAGGGGCTCGTTGAACACTGAAGCTTTCTTT
10,once,TRBD2,TRBV7-8,TRBJ2-1,CASGGNEQFF,TGTGCCTCGGGGGGTAATGAGCAGTTCTTC
12,-,-,TRBV20-1,TRBJ2-1,CSAPIRTDEQFF,TGCAGTGCTCCCATCCGGACCGACGAGCAGTTCTTC
14,many,TRBD1,TRBV6-6,TRBJ1-1,CASRERGQFTEAFF,TGTGCCAGCAGAGAACGGGGACAGTTTACTGAAGCTTTCTTT
12,-,-,TRBV2,TRBJ2-7,CASSEAVHEQYF,TGTGCCAGCAGTGAAGCGGTTCACGAGCAGTACTTC
15,-,-,TRBV7-8,TRBJ2-7,CASSPGPKTSLEQYF,TGTGCCAGCAGCCCGGGACCTAAAACCTCTCTCGAGCAGTACTTC
13,few,-,TRBV10-2,TRBJ1-1,CASRHDRNTEAFF,TGCGCCAGCAGGCATGACAGGAACACTGAAGCTTTCTTT
12,many,-,TRBV12-3/TRBV12-4,TRBJ1-1,CASTKLNTEAFF,TGTGCCAGCACCAAACTGAACACTGAAGCTTTCTTT
14,few,-,TRBV7-9,TRBJ2-1,CASSFRTGEYEQFF,TGTGCCAGCAGCTTCAGGACTGGTGAATATGAGCAGTTCTTC
14,many,-,TRBV19,TRBJ2-1,CASSIGGPSNEQFF,TGTGCCAGTAGTATCGGGGGGCCGAGCAATGAGCAGTTCTTC
18,many,TRBD1,TRBV24-1,TRBJ1-1,CATSDPPTGGRLNTEAFF,TGTGCCACCAGTGATCCCCCAACAGGGGGCAGGTTGAACACTGAAGCTTTCTTT
16,-,-,TRBV7-2,TRBJ1-1,CASSLDSVRGVPLAFF,TGTGCCAGCAGCTTAGACTCCGTGCGGGGGGTTCCGTTGGCTTTCTTT
17,many,TRBD2,TRBV19,TRBJ2-7,CASSIRASGMRAYEQYF,TGTGCCAGTAGTATTAGGGCTAGCGGGATGAGGGCCTACGAGCAGTACTTC
13,-,-,TRBV20-1,TRBJ1-6,CSGRSSGGSPLHF,TGCAGTGGCCGTTCTTCCGGGGGCTCCCCCCTCCACTTT
13,few,-,TRBV7-6,TRBJ1-6,CASSLSFASPLHF,TGTGCCAGCAGCTTATCGTTCGCTTCACCCCTCCACTTT
12,many,-,TRBV25-1,TRBJ1-2,CASSTPFYGYTF,TGTGCCAGCAGTACTCCCTTCTATGGCTACACCTTC
15,-,-,TRBV10-2,TRBJ2-2,CASSERGLWTGELFF,TGCGCCAGCAGTGAGAGAGGATTATGGACCGGGGAGCTGTTTTTT
15,-,TRBD1,TRBV5-6,TRBJ2-2,CASRTGMGNTGELFF,TGTGCCAGCAGGACAGGGATGGGGAACACCGGGGAGCTGTTTTTT
14,-,-,TRBV7-3,TRBJ2-2,CASSLNGASGELFF,TGTGCCAGCAGCTTAAATGGCGCTAGCGGGGAGCTGTTTTTT
13,-,-,TRBV15,TRBJ2-7,CATSRDRGLEQYF,TGTGCCACCAGCAGAGACAGGGGTTTGGAGCAGTACTTC
18,-,-,TRBV11-2,TRBJ1-5,CASSLVGRGRYSNQPQHF,TGTGCCAGCAGCTTAGTTGGGCGGGGGAGATATAGCAATCAGCCCCAGCATTTT
15,-,-,TRBV20-1,TRBJ1-6,CSARPGHVVNSPLHF,TGCAGTGCAAGGCCGGGGCACGTGGTAAATTCACCCCTCCACTTT
15,many,TRBD1,TRBV5-1,TRBJ1-2,CASSIGGSGGEGYTF,TGCGCCAGCAGCATAGGTGGTTCAGGGGGTGAGGGCTACACCTTC